The 23 T cell receptor beta chains below all came from one sample that was sequenced in a study of T cell repertoires in cytomegalovirus infection. TCRdb reanalysed the reads using MiXCR and keeps one entry per CDR3 protein. The data contain some 180,000 distinct CDR3 sequences, roughly a sixth of them singletons. The sample comprised CD8+ T cells from PBMCs. These receptor sequences come from a human donor in good health (CMV status not recorded). Some clones in this sample may be carry-over from other donors' samples.

In this sample, this clonotype turned up a few times. This chain joins TRBV7-2 and TRBJ1-1, with D possibly TRBD1 on 5 matching bases. Germline CDR1 and CDR2: SGHTA and FQGNSA. V was shortened by 1 base and J by 9 bases, with 18 bases between the two germline ends. The CDR3 length is 15 residues. The CDR3 reads CASSLGRGTTSKAFF. The CDR3 DNA reads as TGTGCCAGCAGCTTAGGGCGGGGGACCACGTCGAAAGCTTTCTTT.

This clonotype was observed a handful of times. The chain uses TRBV10-3 and TRBJ2-5; weak D call: TRBD2 (5 bases). V lost 4 bases to trimming and J lost 2 bases, with 11 bases between them. The CDR3 is made up of 14 amino acids. Germline lookup yields CDR1 ENHRY and CDR2 SYGVKD. The CDR3 spells CAISGGASQETQYF. In nucleotides, the CDR3 is TGTGCCATCAGTGGGGGAGCATCTCAAGAGACCCAGTACTTC.

This chain connects TRBV14 to TRBJ2-7; 8 bases map to TRBD1. Germline V gene sequence: CDR1 SGHDN, CDR2 FVKESK. This CDR3 contains 17 residues. The junction had 12 bases not matched to a gene; V was cut back by 4 bases and J by 1 base. CDR3: CASSPGQASLWSYEQYF. CDR3 sequence (DNA): TGTGCCAGCAGCCCGGGACAGGCCTCCTTATGGTCCTACGAGCAGTACTTC.

The chain joins TRBV27 to TRBJ2-2, with D perhaps matching TRBD2 (7 bases). CDR1 and CDR2 from the germline V gene are MNHEY and SMNVEV (reference sequence). There are 17 residues in the CDR3. The V end lost 8 bases, the J end lost 5 bases, and 24 bases lay between the germline ends. The CDR3 nucleotides are TGTGCCAGCGCTACATGGCCCGGGGGGCTCGTTACCGGGGAGCTGTTTTTT. Translated: CASATWPGGLVTGELFF.

The V and J genes are TRBV28 and TRBJ1-5; D uncertain. CDR1 and CDR2 from the germline V gene are MDHEN and SYDVKM. The CDR3 consists of 15 residues. V shed 8 bases and J shed 1 base, with 15 bases lying between them. The CDR3: CASYETGISNQPQHF. CDR3 nucleotide sequence: TGTGCCAGCTACGAAACCGGGATAAGCAATCAGCCCCAGCATTTT.

This clonotype came up a few times. V gene TRBV27 combines with J gene TRBJ2-3; 8 nucleotides match TRBD2. The V gene end was trimmed by 7 bases and the J gene end by 1 base; junction bases not matched to a gene: 13. The CDR3 is 17 amino acids. Germline lookup yields CDR1 MNHEY and CDR2 SMNVEV (reference sequence). CDR3 region: CASTLGGGNSRTDTQYF. The CDR3 bases are TGTGCCAGCACCCTCGGGGGGGGCAATAGTCGCACAGATACGCAGTATTTT.

The rearrangement joins TRBV7-8 to TRBJ1-5, with D possibly TRBD1 on 5 matching bases. There are 14 residues in the CDR3. In germline, CDR1 is SGHVS, CDR2 FQNEAQ. V was cut by 7 bases and J by 0 bases, with 10 bases left in between. The CDR3 is CASTGTVSNQPQHF. In DNA form, the CDR3 reads TGTGCCAGCACGGGGACGGTTAGCAATCAGCCCCAGCATTTT.

This clonotype was observed a few times. The chain has TRBV6-4 and TRBJ2-1; 8 bases align to TRBD2. J gave up 4 bases and V 5 bases, and 7 bases lay outside the gene matches. This CDR3 is built from 15 residues. Germline loops: CDR1 MRHNA, CDR2 SNTAGT. The CDR3 DNA is TGTGCCAGCAGTCCGGAGAGCGGGGGATACAATGAGCAGTTCTTC. This codes for CASSPESGGYNEQFF.

This clonotype appeared a few times. The chain is built from TRBV7-8 and TRBJ1-1, with TRBD1 as a possible D gene (6 bases). The V gene lost 3 bases and the J gene lost 2 bases, with 10 bases spanning the gap. The germline V gene encodes CDR1 SGHVS and CDR2 FQNEAQ. The CDR3 contains 14 residues. The CDR3 is CASSFQGSNTEAFF. For the CDR3, the DNA is TGTGCCAGCAGCTTCCAGGGGAGTAACACTGAAGCTTTCTTT.

The rearrangement joins TRBV4-1 to TRBJ1-1, with TRBD1 matching 7 bases. Losses at the gene ends were 3 bases for V and 7 bases for J; bases not matched to a gene: 8. The CDR3 length is 14 residues. Per the germline V gene, CDR1 is MGHRA and CDR2 is YSYEKL. CDR3 in amino acids: CASSHLGAGGEAFF. The CDR3 DNA sequence: TGCGCCAGCAGCCACCTAGGGGCAGGGGGTGAAGCTTTCTTT.

This chain connects TRBV4-3 to TRBJ1-4, with D perhaps matching TRBD1 (5 bases). Trimming cost V 6 bases and J 0 bases, with 8 bases left between them. The CDR3 contains 14 residues. Germline CDR1 LGHNA, CDR2 YSLEER. CDR3 region: CASRMGATNEKLFF. As DNA, the CDR3 is TGCGCCAGCAGAATGGGGGCAACTAATGAAAAACTGTTTTTT.

The DNA of the CDR3 is TGTGCCATCAGTGAAGTAGCGGGGGGCACAGATACGCAGTATTTT. Residues: CAISEVAGGTDTQYF. The chain is built from TRBV10-3 and TRBJ2-3; TRBD2 matches 9 bases. Germline loops: CDR1 ENHRY, CDR2 SYGVKD. This CDR3 contains 15 residues. Trimming removed 3 bases from V and 1 base from J; junction bases left unmatched: 2.

The chain uses TRBV7-9 and TRBJ1-1; the D is unclear. V was trimmed by 6 bases and J by 11 bases, leaving 16 bases between them. The CDR3 has 12 residues. Germline V gene sequence: CDR1 SEHNR, CDR2 FQNEAQ (reference sequence). CDR3 sequence: CASSFIPGMAFF. DNA for the CDR3: TGTGCCAGCAGTTTTATACCGGGTATGGCTTTCTTT. Combining the CDR3 with reference TRBV7-9 and TRBJ1-1 gives the whole variable domain DTGVSQNPRHKITKRGQNVTFRCDPISEHNRLYWYRQTLGQGPEFLTYFQNEAQLEKSRLLSDRFSAERPKGSFSTLEIQRTEQGDSAMYLCASSFIPGMAFFGQGTRLTVV.

The table lists this clonotype with a few counts. This sequence joins TRBV12-3 or TRBV12-4 and TRBJ1-1, with TRBD1 matching over 7 bases. After removal of 3 bases from V and 1 base from J, the junction contained 2 bases not matched to a gene. The CDR3 length is 14 residues. The CDR3 region has the DNA TGTGCCAGCAGTTTGTACAGGGGGAACACTGAAGCTTTCTTT. It encodes CASSLYRGNTEAFF.

This clonotype was detected a few times. The V gene is TRBV6-8, the J gene TRBJ1-1, with D hard to call. The V end lost 0 bases, the J end lost 0 bases, and 8 bases lay between the germline ends. CDR1 and CDR2 (germline): MNHGY, SAAAGT. The CDR3 has 15 residues. This CDR3 is CASSYSAGVNTEAFF. The CDR3 DNA reads as TGTGCCAGCAGTTACTCGGCAGGAGTGAACACTGAAGCTTTCTTT.

The table lists this clonotype with a few counts. This chain uses TRBV6-5 with TRBJ1-1; D gene unclear. V was shortened by 0 bases and J by 0 bases, with 8 bases between the two germline ends. CDR1 is MNHEY and CDR2 is SVGAGI in the germline V gene. This CDR3 comprises 15 residues. The CDR3: CASSYSNSLNTEAFF. DNA of the CDR3: TGTGCCAGCAGTTACTCCAACAGCTTGAACACTGAAGCTTTCTTT.

This clonotype came up once. This chain joins TRBV6-5 and TRBJ1-2, with 8 bases lining up with TRBD1. Germline V gene sequence: CDR1 MNHEY, CDR2 SVGAGI. This CDR3 has 15 residues. Trimming at V came to 6 bases and at J to 5 bases, leaving 11 bases not matched to a gene. The DNA for the CDR3 is TGTGCCAGCAGCCCGGCACAGGGGGGCGAGTATGGCTACACCTTC. The encoded protein is CASSPAQGGEYGYTF.

At least ten counts were recorded for this clonotype. The J gene is TRBJ2-7, the V gene TRBV28; 9 nucleotides match TRBD1. After removal of 3 bases from V and 6 bases from J, the junction contained 9 bases not matched to a gene. CDR3 length equals 15 residues. The germline V gene encodes CDR1 MDHEN and CDR2 SYDVKM. The DNA of the CDR3 is TGTGCCAGCAGTTTCACCGGGACAGGGCGGGTCGAGCAGTACTTC. Translation: CASSFTGTGRVEQYF.

This clonotype turned up a few times. The chain has TRBV20-1 and TRBJ1-5, with D possibly matching TRBD1 (6 bases). The CDR3 has 16 residues. Looked up from germline, CDR1 is DFQATT and CDR2 is SNEGSKA (reference sequence). Between the trimmed V and J ends, which lost 1 base and 0 bases, there was a span of 13 bases. CDR3: CSARGSGAYSNQPQHF. CDR3 nucleotides: TGCAGTGCTAGAGGCTCGGGGGCTTATAGCAATCAGCCCCAGCATTTT.

This clonotype has just a few counts. The V and J genes are TRBV5-5 and TRBJ2-5, with 10 bases fitting TRBD1. The CDR3 sequence is 15 residues long. Germline values: CDR1 SGHKS, CDR2 YYEKEE (reference sequence). The V gene end was trimmed by 3 bases and the J gene end by 5 bases; junction bases not matched to a gene: 7. CDR3 DNA sequence: TGTGCCAGCAGCTCCCCTGACAGGGGGCTGGAGACCCAGTACTTC. It is translated as CASSSPDRGLETQYF.

This clonotype was counted between two and nine times. This sequence joins TRBV4-3 and TRBJ2-7, with D unclear. The germline gives CDR1 LGHNA, CDR2 YSLEER. The CDR3 totals 15 residues. V lost 2 bases, J lost 3 bases, and 14 bases lay in between. CDR3 region: CASSQYKAYYYEQYF. The CDR3 DNA follows: TGCGCCAGCAGCCAATACAAAGCCTACTACTACGAGCAGTACTTC.

This clonotype was picked up many times. The V call is TRBV6-5, the J call TRBJ1-6, with TRBD1 identical over 8 bases. V lost 2 bases and J lost 8; bases outside the gene matches: 2. CDR3 length equals 14 residues. Germline lookup yields CDR1 MNHEY and CDR2 SVGAGI. CDR3 sequence: CASSYGQGDSPLHF. CDR3 sequence (DNA): TGTGCCAGCAGTTACGGACAGGGTGATTCACCCCTCCACTTT.

This clonotype was observed a few times. The chain carries TRBV20-1 and TRBJ2-7, with a possible D match to TRBD2 (6 bases). CDR1 and CDR2 from the germline V gene are DFQATT and SNEGSKA (reference sequence). The CDR3 has 15 residues. The V gene lost 3 bases and the J gene lost 3 bases, with 18 bases spanning the gap. This CDR3 reads CSARGGGSYFYEQYF. The CDR3 nucleotides read TGCAGTGCTAGGGGAGGAGGAAGCTATTTCTACGAGCAGTACTTC.